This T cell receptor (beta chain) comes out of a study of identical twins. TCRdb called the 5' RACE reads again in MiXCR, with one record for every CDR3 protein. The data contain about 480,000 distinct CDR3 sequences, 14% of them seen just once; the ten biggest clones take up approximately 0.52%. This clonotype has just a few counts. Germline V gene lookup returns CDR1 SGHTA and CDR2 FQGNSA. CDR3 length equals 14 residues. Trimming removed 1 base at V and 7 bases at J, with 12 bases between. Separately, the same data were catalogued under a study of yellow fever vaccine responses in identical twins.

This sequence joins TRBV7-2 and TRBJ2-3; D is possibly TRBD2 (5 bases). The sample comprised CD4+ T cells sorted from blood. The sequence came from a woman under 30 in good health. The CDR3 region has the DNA TGTGCCAGCAGCTTAGTGCCAGCCGGGAATACGCAGTATTTT. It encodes CASSLVPAGNTQYF.